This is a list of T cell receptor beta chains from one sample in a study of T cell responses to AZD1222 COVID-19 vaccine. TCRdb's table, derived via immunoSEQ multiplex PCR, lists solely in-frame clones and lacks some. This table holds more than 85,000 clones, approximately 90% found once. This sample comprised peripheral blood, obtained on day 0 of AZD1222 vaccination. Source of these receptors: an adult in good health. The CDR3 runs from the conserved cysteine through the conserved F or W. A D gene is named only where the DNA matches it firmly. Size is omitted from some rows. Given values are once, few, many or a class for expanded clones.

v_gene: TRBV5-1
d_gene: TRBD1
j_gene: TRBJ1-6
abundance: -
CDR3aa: CASSRTGAFDSPLHF
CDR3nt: TGCGCCAGCAGCCGGACAGGGGCTTTCGATTCACCCCTCCACTTT

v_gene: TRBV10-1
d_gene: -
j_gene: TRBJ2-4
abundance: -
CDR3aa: CASSYSSGSHFQYF
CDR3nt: TGCGCCAGCAGTTACTCCTCGGGGTCCCACTTTCAGTACTTC

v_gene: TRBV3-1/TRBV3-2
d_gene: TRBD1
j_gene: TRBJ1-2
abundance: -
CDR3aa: CASSRDRGSGYTF
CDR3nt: TGTGCCAGCAGCCGCGACAGGGGATCTGGCTACACCTTC

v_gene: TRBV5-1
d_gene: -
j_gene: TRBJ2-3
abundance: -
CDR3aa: CASSLLDVTDTQYF
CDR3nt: TGCGCCAGCAGCTTGCTGGACGTCACAGATACGCAGTATTTT

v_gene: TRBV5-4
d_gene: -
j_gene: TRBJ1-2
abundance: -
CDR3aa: CASSLFGIAIDYGYTF
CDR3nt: TGTGCCAGCAGCTTGTTCGGGATCGCCATTGACTATGGCTACACCTTC

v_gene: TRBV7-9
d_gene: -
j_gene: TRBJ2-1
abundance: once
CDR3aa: CASSSLVGGNEQFF
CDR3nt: TGTGCCAGCAGCTCCCTGGTTGGTGGCAATGAGCAGTTCTTC

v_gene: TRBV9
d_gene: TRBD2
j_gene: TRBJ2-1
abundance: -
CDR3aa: CASSVTGEGRNEQFF
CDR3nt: TGTGCCAGCAGCGTAACTGGGGAGGGAAGGAATGAGCAGTTCTTC

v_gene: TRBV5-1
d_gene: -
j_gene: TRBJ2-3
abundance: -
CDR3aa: CASSSRGFDTQYF
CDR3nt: TGCGCCAGCAGCTCCCGGGGGTTCGATACGCAGTATTTT

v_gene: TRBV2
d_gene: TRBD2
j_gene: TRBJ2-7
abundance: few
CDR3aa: CASSGSGRVEQYF
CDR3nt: TGTGCCAGCAGTGGTAGCGGGAGGGTCGAGCAGTACTTC

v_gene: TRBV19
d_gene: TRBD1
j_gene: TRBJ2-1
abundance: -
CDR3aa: CASSIVETGANEQFF
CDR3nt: TGTGCCAGTAGTATAGTCGAGACAGGGGCGAATGAGCAGTTCTTC

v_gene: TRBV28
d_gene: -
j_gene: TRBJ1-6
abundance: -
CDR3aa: CASSQAQGNSPLHF
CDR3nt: TGTGCCAGCAGCCAAGCCCAGGGAAATTCACCCCTCCACTTT

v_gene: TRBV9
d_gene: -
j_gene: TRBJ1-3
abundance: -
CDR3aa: CASSVAPGLSSGNTIYF
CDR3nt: TGTGCCAGCAGCGTAGCTCCGGGACTGTCCTCTGGAAACACCATATATTTT

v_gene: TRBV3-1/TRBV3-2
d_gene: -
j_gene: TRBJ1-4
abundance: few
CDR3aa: CASSQGVGNEKLFF
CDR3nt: TGTGCCAGCAGCCAAGGGGTAGGGAATGAAAAACTGTTTTTT

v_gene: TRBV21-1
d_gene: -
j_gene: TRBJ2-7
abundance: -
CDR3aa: CASSKFSIGSYEQYF
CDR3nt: TGTGCCAGCAGCAAATTTAGCATCGGGTCCTACGAGCAGTACTTC

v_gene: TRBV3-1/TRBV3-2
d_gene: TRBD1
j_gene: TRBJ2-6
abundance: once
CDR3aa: CASSQDRGDRGLSGANVLTF
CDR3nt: TGTGCCAGCAGCCAAGATCGGGGGGACAGGGGATTGTCTGGGGCCAACGTCCTGACTTTC

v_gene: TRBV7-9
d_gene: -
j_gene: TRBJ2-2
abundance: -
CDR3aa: CASSPREAGELFF
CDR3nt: TGTGCCAGCAGCCCGAGGGAGGCCGGGGAGCTGTTTTTT

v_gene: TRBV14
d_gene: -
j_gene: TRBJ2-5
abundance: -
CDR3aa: CASSLLGGHGETQYF
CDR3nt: TGTGCCAGCAGCCTCCTCGGAGGGCATGGGGAGACCCAGTACTTC

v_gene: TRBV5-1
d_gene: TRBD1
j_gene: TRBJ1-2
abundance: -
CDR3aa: CASSPYGTGGGYTF
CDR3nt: TGCGCCAGCAGCCCTTATGGGACAGGGGGCGGCTACACCTTC

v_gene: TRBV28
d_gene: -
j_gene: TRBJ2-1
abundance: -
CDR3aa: CASSFTEWQQFF
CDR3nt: TGTGCCAGCAGTTTTACAGAATGGCAGCAGTTCTTC

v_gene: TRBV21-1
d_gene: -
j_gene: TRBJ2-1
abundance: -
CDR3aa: CASSKKGLFSYNEQFF
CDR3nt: TGTGCCAGCAGCAAGAAGGGCCTTTTCTCCTACAATGAGCAGTTCTTC

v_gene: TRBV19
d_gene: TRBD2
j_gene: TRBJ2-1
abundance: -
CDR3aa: CASSAGLAGGRFENEQFF
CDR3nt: TGTGCCAGTAGTGCCGGACTAGCGGGAGGGCGGTTTGAGAATGAGCAGTTCTTC

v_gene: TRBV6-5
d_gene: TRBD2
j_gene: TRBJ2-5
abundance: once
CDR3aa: CASSLAGLNKETQYF
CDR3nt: TGTGCCAGCAGTTTAGCGGGGTTGAACAAAGAGACCCAGTACTTC

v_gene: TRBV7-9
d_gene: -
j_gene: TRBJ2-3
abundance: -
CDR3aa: CASSFLARLSTDTQYF
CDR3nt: TGTGCCAGCAGCTTTCTAGCGAGACTTAGCACAGATACGCAGTATTTT

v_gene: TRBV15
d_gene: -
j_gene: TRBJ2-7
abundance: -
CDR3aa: CATSRGHEQYF
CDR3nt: TGTGCCACCAGCCGAGGGCACGAGCAGTACTTC

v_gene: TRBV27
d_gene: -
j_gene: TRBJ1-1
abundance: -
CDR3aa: CASSLRTDTEAFF
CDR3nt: TGTGCCAGCAGTTTACGGACAGACACTGAAGCTTTCTTT

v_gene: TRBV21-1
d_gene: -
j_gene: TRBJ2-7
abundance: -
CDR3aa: CASSKTPRGYEQYF
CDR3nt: TGTGCCAGCAGCAAAACTCCCAGGGGATACGAGCAGTACTTC

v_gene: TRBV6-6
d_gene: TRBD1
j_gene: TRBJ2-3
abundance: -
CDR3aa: CASNVQGAGTDTQYF
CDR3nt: TGTGCCAGCAACGTACAGGGGGCTGGGACAGATACGCAGTATTTT

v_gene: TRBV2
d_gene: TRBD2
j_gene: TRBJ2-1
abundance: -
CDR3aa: CASSESFSGSYEQFF
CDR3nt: TGTGCCAGCAGTGAATCGTTTAGCGGGAGTTATGAGCAGTTCTTC

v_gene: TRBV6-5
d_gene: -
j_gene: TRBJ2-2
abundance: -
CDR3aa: CASSQGVLTGELFF
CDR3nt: TGTGCCAGCAGTCAGGGAGTTCTAACCGGGGAGCTGTTTTTT

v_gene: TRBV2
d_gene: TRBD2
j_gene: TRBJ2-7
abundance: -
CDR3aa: CASTTSGGKSYEQYF
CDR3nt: TGTGCCAGCACGACTAGCGGGGGGAAATCCTACGAGCAGTACTTC

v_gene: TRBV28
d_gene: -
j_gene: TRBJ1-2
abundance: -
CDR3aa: CASRSGVDYGYTF
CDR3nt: TGTGCCAGCAGGTCAGGGGTGGACTATGGCTACACCTTC

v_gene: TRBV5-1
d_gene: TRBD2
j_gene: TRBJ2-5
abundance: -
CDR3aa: CASSLSSGTRETQYF
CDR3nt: TGCGCCAGCAGCTTGTCTAGCGGGACACGGGAGACCCAGTACTTC

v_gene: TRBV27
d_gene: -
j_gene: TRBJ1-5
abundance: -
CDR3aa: CASSSAGGQPQHF
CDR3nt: TGTGCCAGCAGTTCGGCAGGCGGTCAGCCCCAGCATTTT

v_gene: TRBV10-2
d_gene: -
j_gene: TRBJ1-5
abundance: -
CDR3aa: CASAGSLNQPQHF
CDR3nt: TGCGCCAGCGCAGGGAGCTTAAATCAGCCCCAGCATTTT

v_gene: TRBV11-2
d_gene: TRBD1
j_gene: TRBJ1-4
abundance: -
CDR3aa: CASSPGDRPTNEKLFF
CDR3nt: TGTGCCAGCAGCCCCGGGGACAGGCCAACTAATGAAAAACTGTTTTTT

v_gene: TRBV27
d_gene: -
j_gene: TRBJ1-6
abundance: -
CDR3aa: CAIRADSNNSPLHF
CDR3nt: TGTGCCATCAGGGCGGACAGTAATAATTCACCCCTCCACTTT

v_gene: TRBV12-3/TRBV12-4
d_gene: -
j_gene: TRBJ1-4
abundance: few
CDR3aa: CASSWSHGEKLFF
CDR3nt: TGTGCCAGCAGTTGGAGTCATGGTGAAAAACTGTTTTTT

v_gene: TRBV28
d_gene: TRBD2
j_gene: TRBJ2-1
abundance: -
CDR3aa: CASSLLALSSYNEQFF
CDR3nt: TGTGCCAGCAGCCTACTAGCGTTGAGCTCCTACAATGAGCAGTTCTTC

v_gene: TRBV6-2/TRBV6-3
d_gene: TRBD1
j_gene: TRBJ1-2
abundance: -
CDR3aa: CASSPDRDYGYTF
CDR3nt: TGTGCCAGCAGTCCGGACAGGGACTATGGCTACACCTTC

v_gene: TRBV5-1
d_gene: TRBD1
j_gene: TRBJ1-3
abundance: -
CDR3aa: CASSLEGANGNTIYF
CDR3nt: TGCGCCAGCAGCTTGGAGGGGGCTAATGGAAACACCATATATTTT

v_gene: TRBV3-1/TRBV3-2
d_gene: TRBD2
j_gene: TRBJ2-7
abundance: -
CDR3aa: CASSPPREYYEQYF
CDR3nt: TGTGCCAGCAGCCCACCGCGGGAGTACTACGAGCAGTACTTC

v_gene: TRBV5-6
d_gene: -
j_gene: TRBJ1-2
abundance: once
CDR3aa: CASSFRGTGANYGYTF
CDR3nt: TGTGCCAGCAGCTTTAGGGGGACTGGAGCTAACTATGGCTACACCTTC

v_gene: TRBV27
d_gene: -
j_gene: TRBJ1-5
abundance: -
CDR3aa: CASSSQDRANQPQHF
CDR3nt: TGTGCCAGCAGCTCCCAAGACAGAGCTAATCAGCCCCAGCATTTT

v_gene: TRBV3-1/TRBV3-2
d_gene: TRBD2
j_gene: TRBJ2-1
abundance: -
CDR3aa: CASSHSGSRDNEQFF
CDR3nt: TGTGCCAGCAGCCATAGCGGGAGTCGCGACAATGAGCAGTTCTTC

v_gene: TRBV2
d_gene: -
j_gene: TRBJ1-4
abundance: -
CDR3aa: CASCDGATNEKLFF
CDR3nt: TGTGCCAGCTGCGACGGTGCAACTAATGAAAAACTGTTTTTT

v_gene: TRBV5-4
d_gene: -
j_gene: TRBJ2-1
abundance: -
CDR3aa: CASSLVATYNEQFF
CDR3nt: TGTGCCAGCAGCTTGGTTGCTACCTACAATGAGCAGTTCTTC

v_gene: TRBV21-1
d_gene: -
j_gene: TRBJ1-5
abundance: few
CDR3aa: CASSKVLGTYSNQPQHF
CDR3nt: TGTGCCAGCAGCAAAGTCCTAGGGACCTATAGCAATCAGCCCCAGCATTTT

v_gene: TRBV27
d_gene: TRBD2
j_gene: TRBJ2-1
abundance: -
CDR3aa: CATKGLARGEQFF
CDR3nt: TGTGCCACCAAGGGACTAGCGCGGGGCGAGCAGTTCTTC

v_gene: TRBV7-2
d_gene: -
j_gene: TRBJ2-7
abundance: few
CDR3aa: CASSPNGLVYEQYF
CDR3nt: TGTGCCAGCAGCCCTAATGGCCTAGTCTACGAGCAGTACTTC

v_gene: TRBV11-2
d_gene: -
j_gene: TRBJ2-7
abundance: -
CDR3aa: CASSPHRGEQYF
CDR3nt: TGTGCCAGCAGCCCCCATCGCGGGGAGCAGTACTTC

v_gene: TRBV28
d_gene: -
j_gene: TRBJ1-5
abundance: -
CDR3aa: CASRTTGAGLPQHF
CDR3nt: TGTGCCAGCAGGACGACGGGAGCGGGACTGCCCCAGCATTTT

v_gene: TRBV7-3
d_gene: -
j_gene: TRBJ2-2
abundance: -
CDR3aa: CASSFGSEITGELFF
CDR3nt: TGTGCCAGCAGCTTTGGTAGCGAGATCACCGGGGAGCTGTTTTTT